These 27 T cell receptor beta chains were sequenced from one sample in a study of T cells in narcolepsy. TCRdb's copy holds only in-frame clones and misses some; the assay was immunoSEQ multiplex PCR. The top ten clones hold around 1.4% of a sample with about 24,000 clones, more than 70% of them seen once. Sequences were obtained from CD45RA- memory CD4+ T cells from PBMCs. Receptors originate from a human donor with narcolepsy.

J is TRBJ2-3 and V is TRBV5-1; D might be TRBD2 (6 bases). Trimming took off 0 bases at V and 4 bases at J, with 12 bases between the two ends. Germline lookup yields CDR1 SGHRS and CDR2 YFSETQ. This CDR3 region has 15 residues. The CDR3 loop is CASSLAGRQSDTQYF. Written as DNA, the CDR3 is TGCGCCAGCAGCTTGGCAGGGAGGCAGTCAGATACGCAGTATTTT.

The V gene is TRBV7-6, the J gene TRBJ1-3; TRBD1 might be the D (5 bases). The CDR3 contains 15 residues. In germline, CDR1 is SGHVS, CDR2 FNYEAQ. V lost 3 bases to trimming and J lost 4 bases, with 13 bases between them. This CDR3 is CASSFNPTAGNTIYF. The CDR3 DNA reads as TGTGCCAGCAGCTTTAATCCGACAGCGGGAAACACCATATATTTT. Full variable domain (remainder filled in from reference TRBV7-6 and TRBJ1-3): GAGVSQSPRYKVTKRGQDVALRCDPISGHVSLYWYRQALGQGPEFLTYFNYEAQQDKSGLPNDRFSAERPEGSISTLTIQRTEQRDSAMYRCASSFNPTAGNTIYFGEGSWLTVV.

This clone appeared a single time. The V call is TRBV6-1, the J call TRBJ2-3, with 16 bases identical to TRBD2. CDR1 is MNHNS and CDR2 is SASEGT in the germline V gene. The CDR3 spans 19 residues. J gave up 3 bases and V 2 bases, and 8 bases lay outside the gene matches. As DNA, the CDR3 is TGTGCCAGCAGTGAACTGGGACTAGCGGGAGGGCCTGAAACAGATACGCAGTATTTT. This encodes CASSELGLAGGPETDTQYF.

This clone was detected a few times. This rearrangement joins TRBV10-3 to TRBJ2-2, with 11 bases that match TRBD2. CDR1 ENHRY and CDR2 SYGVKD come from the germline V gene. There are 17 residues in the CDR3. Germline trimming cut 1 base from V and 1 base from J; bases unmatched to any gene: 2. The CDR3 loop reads CAISELGLAENTGELFF. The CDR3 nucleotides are TGTGCCATCAGTGAGTTGGGACTAGCGGAGAACACCGGGGAGCTGTTTTTT.

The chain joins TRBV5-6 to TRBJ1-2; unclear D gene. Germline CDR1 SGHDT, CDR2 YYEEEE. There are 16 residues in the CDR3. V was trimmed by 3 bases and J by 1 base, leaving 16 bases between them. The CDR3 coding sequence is TGTGCCAGCAGCTCGCTTAACGGCAGGAATAACTATGGCTACACCTTC. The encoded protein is CASSSLNGRNNYGYTF.

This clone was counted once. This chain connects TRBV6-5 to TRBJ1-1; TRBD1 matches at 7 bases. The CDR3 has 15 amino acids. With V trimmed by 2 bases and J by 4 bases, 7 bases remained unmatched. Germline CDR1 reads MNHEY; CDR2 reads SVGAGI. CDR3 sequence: CASSYANYRGTEAFF. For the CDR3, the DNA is TGTGCCAGCAGTTACGCGAATTACAGGGGCACTGAAGCTTTCTTT.

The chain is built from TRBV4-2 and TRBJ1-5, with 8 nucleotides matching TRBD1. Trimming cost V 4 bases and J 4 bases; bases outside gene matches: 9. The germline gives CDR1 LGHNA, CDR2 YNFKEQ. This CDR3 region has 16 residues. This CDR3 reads CASSRKSGGGNQPQHF. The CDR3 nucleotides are TGTGCCAGCAGCCGGAAATCAGGGGGCGGGAATCAGCCCCAGCATTTT.

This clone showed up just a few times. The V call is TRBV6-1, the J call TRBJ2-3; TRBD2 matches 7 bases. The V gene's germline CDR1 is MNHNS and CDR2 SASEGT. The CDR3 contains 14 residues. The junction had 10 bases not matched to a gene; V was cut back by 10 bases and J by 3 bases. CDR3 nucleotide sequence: TGTGCCACAAAACTAGCGTTTGGGACAGATACGCAGTATTTT. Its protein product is CATKLAFGTDTQYF.

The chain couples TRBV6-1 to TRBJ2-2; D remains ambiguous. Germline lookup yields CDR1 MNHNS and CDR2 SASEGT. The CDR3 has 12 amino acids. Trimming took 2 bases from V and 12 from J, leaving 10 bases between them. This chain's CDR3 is CASSERAGQLFF. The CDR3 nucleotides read TGTGCCAGCAGTGAACGCGCAGGCCAGCTGTTTTTT.

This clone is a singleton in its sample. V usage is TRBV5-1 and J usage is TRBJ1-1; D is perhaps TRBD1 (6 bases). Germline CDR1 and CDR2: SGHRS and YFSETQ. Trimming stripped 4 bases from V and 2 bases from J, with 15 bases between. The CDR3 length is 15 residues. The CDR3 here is CASSDSPGQNTEAFF. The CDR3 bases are TGCGCCAGCAGCGACTCCCCGGGACAAAACACTGAAGCTTTCTTT.

DNA for the CDR3: TGTGCCAGCAGCCAAGACGTCTTGCAAGAGACCCAGTACTTC. Its translation: CASSQDVLQETQYF. V and J are TRBV4-2 and TRBJ2-5, with D unresolved. Germline CDR1 reads LGHNA; CDR2 reads YNFKEQ. The V and J ends lost 0 bases and 2 bases respectively, with 7 bases between them. The length of the CDR3 is 14 residues.

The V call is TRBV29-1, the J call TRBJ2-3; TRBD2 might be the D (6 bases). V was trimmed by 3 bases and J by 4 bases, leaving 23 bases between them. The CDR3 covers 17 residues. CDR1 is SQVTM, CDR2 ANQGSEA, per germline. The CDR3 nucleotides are TGCAGCGTTGATTCTTCGCGGAGGGCAAATGGTCCAGATACGCAGTATTTT. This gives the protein CSVDSSRRANGPDTQYF.

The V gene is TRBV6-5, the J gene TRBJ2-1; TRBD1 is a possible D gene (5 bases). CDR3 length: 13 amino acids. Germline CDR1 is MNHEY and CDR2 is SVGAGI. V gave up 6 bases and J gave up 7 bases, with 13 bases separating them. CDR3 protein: CASRHPSGNEQFF. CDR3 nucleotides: TGTGCCAGCAGACATCCCTCAGGGAATGAGCAGTTCTTC.

The CDR3 bases are TGTGCCAGCATCCAGGCGTCCGGAGGGCGGACAGATACGCAGTATTTT. Encoded protein: CASIQASGGRTDTQYF. This chain uses TRBV28 with TRBJ2-3; tentative D call: TRBD2 (6 bases). Germline V gene data show CDR1 as MDHEN and CDR2 as SYDVKM. This CDR3 has 16 amino acids. The V end was cut by 7 bases, the J end by 3 bases, with 20 bases between.

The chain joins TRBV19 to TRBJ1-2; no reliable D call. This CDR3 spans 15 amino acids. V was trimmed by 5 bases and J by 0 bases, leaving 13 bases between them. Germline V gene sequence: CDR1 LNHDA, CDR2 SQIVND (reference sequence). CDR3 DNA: TGTGCCAGTAGTTTTGGATCTGGAGCTAACTATGGCTACACCTTC. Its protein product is CASSFGSGANYGYTF.

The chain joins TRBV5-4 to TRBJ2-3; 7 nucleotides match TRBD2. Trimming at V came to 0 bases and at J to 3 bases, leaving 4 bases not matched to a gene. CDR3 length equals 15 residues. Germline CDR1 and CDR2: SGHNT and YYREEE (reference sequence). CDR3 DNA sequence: TGTGCCAGCAGCTTGGCGGGAGGAGGGACAGATACGCAGTATTTT. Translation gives CASSLAGGGTDTQYF.

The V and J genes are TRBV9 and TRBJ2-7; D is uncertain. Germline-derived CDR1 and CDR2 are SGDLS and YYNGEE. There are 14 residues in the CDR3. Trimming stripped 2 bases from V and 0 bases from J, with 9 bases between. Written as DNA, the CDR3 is TGTGCCAGCAGCGTTGGCGGAATCTCCTACGAGCAGTACTTC. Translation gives CASSVGGISYEQYF.

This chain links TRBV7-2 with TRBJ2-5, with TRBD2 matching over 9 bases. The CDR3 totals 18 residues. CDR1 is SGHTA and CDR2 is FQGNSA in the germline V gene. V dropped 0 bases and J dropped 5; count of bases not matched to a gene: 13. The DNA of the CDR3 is TGTGCCAGCAGCTTAGCCCTAAGCGGGACTAGCAGGGGTGAGACCCAGTACTTC. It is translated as CASSLALSGTSRGETQYF.

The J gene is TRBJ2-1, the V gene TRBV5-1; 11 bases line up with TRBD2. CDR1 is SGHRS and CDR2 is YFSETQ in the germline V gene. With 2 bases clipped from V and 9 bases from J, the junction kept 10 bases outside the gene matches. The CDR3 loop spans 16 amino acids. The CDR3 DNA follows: TGCGCCAGCAGCTTTGTGTTAGCGGGAGGGCCAACTGAGCAGTTCTTC. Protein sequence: CASSFVLAGGPTEQFF.

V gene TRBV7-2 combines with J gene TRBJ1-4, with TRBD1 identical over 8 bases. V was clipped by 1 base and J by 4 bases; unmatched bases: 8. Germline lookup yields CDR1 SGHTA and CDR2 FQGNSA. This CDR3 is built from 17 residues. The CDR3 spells CASSLVRTGFDNEKLFF. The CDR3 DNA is TGTGCCAGCAGCTTAGTCCGGACAGGGTTTGATAATGAAAAACTGTTTTTT.

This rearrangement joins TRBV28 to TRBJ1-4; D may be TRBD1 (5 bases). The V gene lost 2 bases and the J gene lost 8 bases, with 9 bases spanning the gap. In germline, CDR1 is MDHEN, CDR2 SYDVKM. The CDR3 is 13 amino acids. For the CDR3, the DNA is TGTGCCAGCAGTTTACCGGGGGAGGAAAAACTGTTTTTT. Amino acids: CASSLPGEEKLFF.

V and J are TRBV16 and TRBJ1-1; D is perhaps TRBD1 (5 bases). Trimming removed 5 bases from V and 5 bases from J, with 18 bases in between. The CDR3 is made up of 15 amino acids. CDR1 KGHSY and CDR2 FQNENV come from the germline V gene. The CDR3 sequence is CASSYPRGGRTEAFF. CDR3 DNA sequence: TGTGCCAGCAGCTACCCTAGGGGAGGGAGGACTGAAGCTTTCTTT.

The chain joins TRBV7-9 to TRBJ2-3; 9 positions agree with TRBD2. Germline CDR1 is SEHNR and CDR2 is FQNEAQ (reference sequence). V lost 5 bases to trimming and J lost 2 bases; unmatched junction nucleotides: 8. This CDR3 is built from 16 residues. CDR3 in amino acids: CASSPTSGLFTDTQYF. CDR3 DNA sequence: TGTGCCAGCAGCCCAACTAGCGGGCTATTCACAGATACGCAGTATTTT.

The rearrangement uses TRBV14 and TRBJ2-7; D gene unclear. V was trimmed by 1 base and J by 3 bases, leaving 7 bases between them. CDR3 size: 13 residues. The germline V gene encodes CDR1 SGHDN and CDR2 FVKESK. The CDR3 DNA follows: TGTGCCAGCAGCCAAGTGATCGGCTACGAGCAGTACTTC. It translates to CASSQVIGYEQYF.

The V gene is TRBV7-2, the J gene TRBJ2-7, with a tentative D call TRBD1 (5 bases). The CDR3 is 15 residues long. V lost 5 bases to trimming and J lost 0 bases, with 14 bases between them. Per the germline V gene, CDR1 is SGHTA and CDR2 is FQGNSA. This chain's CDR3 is CASSPQVHLSYEQYF. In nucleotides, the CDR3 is TGTGCCAGCAGCCCACAGGTTCACCTCTCCTACGAGCAGTACTTC.

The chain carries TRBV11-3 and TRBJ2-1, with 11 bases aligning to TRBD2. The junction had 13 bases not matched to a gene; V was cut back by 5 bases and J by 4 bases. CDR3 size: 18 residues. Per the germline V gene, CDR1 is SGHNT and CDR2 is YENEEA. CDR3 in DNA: TGTGCCAGCAGCCCCGGGACTAGCGGTCCAAGGGTTTACAATGAGCAGTTCTTC. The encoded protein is CASSPGTSGPRVYNEQFF.

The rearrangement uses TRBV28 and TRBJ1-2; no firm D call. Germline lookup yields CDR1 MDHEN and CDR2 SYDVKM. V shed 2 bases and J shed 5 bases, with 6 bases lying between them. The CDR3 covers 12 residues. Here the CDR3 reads CASSLIEYGYTF. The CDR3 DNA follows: TGTGCCAGCAGTTTAATCGAGTATGGCTACACCTTC.